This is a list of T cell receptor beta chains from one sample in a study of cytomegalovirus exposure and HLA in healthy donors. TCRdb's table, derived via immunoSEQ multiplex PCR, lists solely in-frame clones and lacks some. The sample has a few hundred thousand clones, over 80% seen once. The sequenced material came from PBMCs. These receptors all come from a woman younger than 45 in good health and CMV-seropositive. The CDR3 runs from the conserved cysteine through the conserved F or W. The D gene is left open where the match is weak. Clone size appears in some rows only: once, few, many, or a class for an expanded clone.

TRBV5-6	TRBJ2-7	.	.	TGTGCCAGCAGCTTGGCGGGACACGGATCCTACGAGCAGTACTTC	CASSLAGHGSYEQYF
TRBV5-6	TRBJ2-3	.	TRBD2	TGTGCCAGCAGCGCCGATGTAGCGGGGCTTAGCACAGATACGCAGTATTTT	CASSADVAGLSTDTQYF
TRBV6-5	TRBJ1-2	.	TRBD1	TGTGCCAGCAGCGACAGGGGGCGGAACTATGGCTACACCTTC	CASSDRGRNYGYTF
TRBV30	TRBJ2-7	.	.	TGTGCGATAGAAGTAGTCTACGAGCAGTACTTC	CAIEVVYEQYF
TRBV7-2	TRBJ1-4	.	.	TGTGCCAGCAGCTTACAGGGACGGAGTAATGAAAAACTGTTTTTT	CASSLQGRSNEKLFF
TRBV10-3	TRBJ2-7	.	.	TGTGCCATCAGTGACCACGGGGCCTCCTACGAGCAGTACTTC	CAISDHGASYEQYF
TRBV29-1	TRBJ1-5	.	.	TGCAGCGTTGGGGGGGGAGGTCAGCCCCAGCATTTT	CSVGGGGQPQHF
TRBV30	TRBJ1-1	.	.	TGTGCCTGGAGTGCAAGACAGCTTATGAACACTGAAGCTTTCTTT	CAWSARQLMNTEAFF
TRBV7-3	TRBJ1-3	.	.	TGTGCCAGCAGCTCCCCTGAGATGGGAAACACCATATATTTT	CASSSPEMGNTIYF
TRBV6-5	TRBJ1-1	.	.	TGTGCCAGCAGTTACTCCCCTCCCAGAACGAACACTGAAGCTTTCTTT	CASSYSPPRTNTEAFF
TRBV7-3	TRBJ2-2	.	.	TGTGCCAGCAGCTTAGTTGCGGGGATAGACACCGGGGAGCTGTTTTTT	CASSLVAGIDTGELFF
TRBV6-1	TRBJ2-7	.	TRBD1	TGTGCCAGCAGCCTTTTCCGGGACAGGGGCTACGAGCAGTACTTC	CASSLFRDRGYEQYF
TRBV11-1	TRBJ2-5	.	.	TGTGCCAGCAGCTTTTCCCGGGAGACCCAGTACTTC	CASSFSRETQYF
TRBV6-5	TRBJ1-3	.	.	TGTGCCAGCAGTTACTCCGGTGGAGCTGGAAACACCATATATTTT	CASSYSGGAGNTIYF
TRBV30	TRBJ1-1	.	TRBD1	TGTGCCTGGAGTAGACAGGGGTACACTGAAGCTTTCTTT	CAWSRQGYTEAFF
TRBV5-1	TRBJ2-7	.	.	TGCGCCAGCAGCCCCCCCTCGGGTTACGAGCAGTACTTC	CASSPPSGYEQYF
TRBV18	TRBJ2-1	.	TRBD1	TGTGCCAGCTCACCCGCAAGCGGACAGGGGAATGAGCAGTTCTTC	CASSPASGQGNEQFF
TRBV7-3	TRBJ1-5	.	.	TGTGCCAGCAGCCCCGACGGGAATCAGCCCCAGCATTTT	CASSPDGNQPQHF
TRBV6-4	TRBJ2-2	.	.	TGTGCCAGCAGTGAGCGGAGCACCGGGGAGCTGTTTTTT	CASSERSTGELFF
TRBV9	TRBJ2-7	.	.	TGTGCCAGCAGCCAAGATGCCGACTACGAGCAGTACTTC	CASSQDADYEQYF
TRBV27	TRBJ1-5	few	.	TGTGCCAGCAGTGTAACCAGGGATGATCAGCCCCAGCATTTT	CASSVTRDDQPQHF
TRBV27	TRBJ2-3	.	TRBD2	TGTGCCAGCAGTCTCTTGCGGGAGGAGGCAACAGATACGCAGTATTTT	CASSLLREEATDTQYF
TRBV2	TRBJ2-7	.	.	TGTGCCAGCAGTGAAGGGTTGGGGAACGAGCAGTACTTC	CASSEGLGNEQYF
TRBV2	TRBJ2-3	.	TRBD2	TGTGCCAGCAGTGTCGGGGGGGACACGCAGTATTTT	CASSVGGDTQYF
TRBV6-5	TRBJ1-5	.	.	TGTGCCAGCCATAACGCGGAACAGCCCCAGCATTTT	CASHNAEQPQHF
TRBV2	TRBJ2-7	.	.	TGTGCCAGCGGGCTAAGCTCCTACGAGCAGTACTTC	CASGLSSYEQYF
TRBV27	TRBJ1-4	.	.	TGTGCCAGCAGTTTACAAGGGCTTGGAGAAAAACTGTTTTTT	CASSLQGLGEKLFF
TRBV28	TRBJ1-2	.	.	TGTGCCAGCAGTACGATCTCTGGGGCCTCCACCCTCTACACCTTC	CASSTISGASTLYTF
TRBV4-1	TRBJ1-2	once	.	TGCGCCAGCAGCCAGAAGGAATCTAACTATGGCTACACCTTC	CASSQKESNYGYTF
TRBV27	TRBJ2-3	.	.	TGTGCCAGCAGTCCCACCCGGACCGATACGCAGTATTTT	CASSPTRTDTQYF
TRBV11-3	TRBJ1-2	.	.	TGTGCCAGCAGCTTAGAAGGGATCTATGGCTACACCTTC	CASSLEGIYGYTF
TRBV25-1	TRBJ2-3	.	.	TGTGCCAGCAGTATAAGAATCACAGATACGCAGTATTTT	CASSIRITDTQYF
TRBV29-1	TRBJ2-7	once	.	TGCAGCGTTGAAGCCAGCTACGAGCAGTACTTC	CSVEASYEQYF
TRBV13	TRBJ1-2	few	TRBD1	TGTGCCAGCAGCCTACAGGGGAATAAGGGCTACACCTTC	CASSLQGNKGYTF
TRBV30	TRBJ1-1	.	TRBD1	TGTGCCTGGAGTGTCGGGACAGGGGGCTTCTTACTTCGTTCGGCTGAAGCTTTCTTT	CAWSVGTGGFLLRSAEAFF
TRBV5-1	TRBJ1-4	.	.	TGCGCCAGCAGCTTGGCACACGGTCTCGAAAAACTGTTTTTT	CASSLAHGLEKLFF
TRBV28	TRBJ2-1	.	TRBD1	TGTGCCAGCAGCCCAAGGACAGGGTCAAATGAGCAGTTCTTC	CASSPRTGSNEQFF
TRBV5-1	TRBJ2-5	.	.	TGCGCCAGCAGCTTGGATGGAGGCGGGGAGACCCAGTACTTC	CASSLDGGGETQYF
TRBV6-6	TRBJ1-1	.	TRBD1	TGTGCCAGCAGTGCCCGACAGGGGTCGGAAGCTTTCTTT	CASSARQGSEAFF
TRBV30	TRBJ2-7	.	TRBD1	TGTGCCTGGAGTAGCGGGACAGGGGGTCGTGAGCAGTACTTC	CAWSSGTGGREQYF
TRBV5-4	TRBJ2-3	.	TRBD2	TGTGCCAGCAGCTTGGCCAACCCTCTTCAGCGGGAGGAAGCAGATACGCAGTATTTT	CASSLANPLQREEADTQYF
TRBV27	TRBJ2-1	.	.	TGTGCCAGCAGTCCTGACGGAAGCTCCTACAATGAGCAGTTCTTC	CASSPDGSSYNEQFF
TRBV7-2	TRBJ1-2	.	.	TGTGCCAGCAGCTTGTCCGTAAAGTATGGCTACACCTTC	CASSLSVKYGYTF
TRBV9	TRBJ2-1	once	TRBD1	TGTGCCAGCAGCCCTCAACTCCGGGACAGGCTCAATGAGCAGTTCTTC	CASSPQLRDRLNEQFF
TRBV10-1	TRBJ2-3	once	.	TGCGCCAGCAGAAATCAAGATACGCAGTATTTT	CASRNQDTQYF
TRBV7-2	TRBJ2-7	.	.	TGTGCCAGCAGCTTAGCCCACGGACTTACCTACGAGCAGTACTTC	CASSLAHGLTYEQYF
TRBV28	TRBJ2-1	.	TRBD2	TGTGCCAGCACTGAAATGGGAGCGGGAGGACCATACAATGAGCAGTTCTTC	CASTEMGAGGPYNEQFF